This T cell receptor (beta chain) originates from a study of T cells after yellow fever vaccination. Study-level findings and limits: Peaking on day 5 versus 15, the secondary response was faster but weaker.

MiXCR was run by TCRdb on the 5' RACE reads, yielding one entry per CDR3 protein. This table has 450,000 to 600,000 distinct CDR3 sequences, roughly 17% appearing once. Notes on this clonotype: Its antigen is currently unknown.

The CDR3 length is 13 residues. The V gene lost 4 bases and the J gene lost 8 bases, with 9 bases spanning the gap. Germline lookup yields CDR1 SEHNR and CDR2 FQNEAQ (reference sequence). The genes are TRBV7-9 and TRBJ1-6; D not certain. Sequenced here: PBMCs, sampled around 5 days after the first yellow fever vaccination. The source is a man aged 18 to 29 who received the YFV17D yellow fever vaccine. CDR3 bases: TGTGCCAGCAGCTCACGACCGTATTCACCCCTCCACTTT. Its translation is CASSSRPYSPLHF. The complete variable domain, with remaining parts taken from reference TRBV7-9 and TRBJ1-6, reads DTGVSQNPRHKITKRGQNVTFRCDPISEHNRLYWYRQTLGQGPEFLTYFQNEAQLEKSRLLSDRFSAERPKGSFSTLEIQRTEQGDSAMYLCASSSRPYSPLHFGNGTRLTVT.